Below, 7 T cell receptor beta chains from the same sample are listed, as sequenced in a study of blood T cell repertoires in COVID-19. TCRdb's table, derived via immunoSEQ multiplex PCR, lists solely in-frame clones and lacks some. The data show under 300,000 clones, with about nine tenths seen just once and 1.2% held by the top ten. The specimen was PBMCs or T cells enriched from blood (not recorded which). The receptors were gathered from a human donor in a cohort exposed to, infected with or recovered from COVID-19 (not recorded which). The donor label of this sample is uncertain.

This chain joins TRBV30 and TRBJ2-7; TRBD2 matches at 15 bases. From germline, CDR1 is GTSNPN and CDR2 SVGIG (reference sequence). This CDR3 contains 15 residues. The V segment lost 4 bases and the J segment 5 bases; nucleotides outside the gene matches: 6. The CDR3 loop reads CAWTVGTSGGHEQYF. CDR3 DNA: TGTGCCTGGACTGTCGGGACTAGCGGGGGGCACGAGCAGTACTTC.

The chain employs TRBV7-3 and TRBJ2-1; TRBD2 might be the D (6 bases). The germline V and J ends were trimmed by 4 bases and 7 bases, with 17 bases remaining between them. The germline V gene encodes CDR1 SGHTA and CDR2 FQGTGA. There are 15 residues in the CDR3. This CDR3 reads CASSSTGAGPNEQFF. As DNA, the CDR3 is TGTGCCAGCAGCTCCACCGGGGCGGGGCCGAATGAGCAGTTCTTC.

V and J are TRBV7-2 and TRBJ1-2; TRBD1 is a possible D gene (6 bases). This CDR3 comprises 14 residues. V shed 4 bases and J shed 1 base, with 10 bases lying between them. Per the germline V gene, CDR1 is SGHTA and CDR2 is FQGNSA. CDR3 bases: TGTGCCAGCAGCTACCACAGGGTTAACTATGGCTACACCTTC. Its protein is CASSYHRVNYGYTF.

In this sample, this clone turned up once. The rearrangement uses TRBV21-1 and TRBJ1-5; the table's D call TRBD1 went unverified against the DNA. TRBV21-1 is recorded as a pseudogene. The CDR3 spans 15 residues. The CDR3 protein is CASSGDRARNQPQHF. CDR3 bases: TGTGCCAGCAGCGGAGACAGGGCGCGCAATCAGCCCCAGCATTTT.

The chain combines TRBV9 with TRBJ2-3; 9 bases agree with TRBD1. This CDR3 contains 16 residues. J lost 3 bases, V lost 3 bases, and 8 bases had no gene match. The germline gives CDR1 SGDLS, CDR2 YYNGEE. The CDR3 nucleotides read TGTGCCAGCAGCGCGAACAGGGGGCCTCCGACAGATACGCAGTATTTT. This codes for CASSANRGPPTDTQYF. Filled out from reference TRBV9 and TRBJ2-3, the complete variable domain reads DSGVTQTPKHLITATGQRVTLRCSPRSGDLSVYWYQQSLDQGLQFLIQYYNGEERAKGNILERFSAQQFPDLHSELNLSSLELGDSALYFCASSANRGPPTDTQYFGPGTRLTVL.

The CDR3 DNA reads TGTGCCAGCTCACCAGGGCAGGGGGCAACAGATACGCAGTATTTT. Protein product: CASSPGQGATDTQYF. This rearrangement joins TRBV18 to TRBJ2-3; 8 bases map to TRBD1. From germline, CDR1 is KGHSH and CDR2 LQKENI. There are 15 residues in the CDR3. The J segment lost 3 bases and the V segment lost 2 bases, leaving 4 bases of the junction unmatched.

The chain links TRBV2 to TRBJ1-1, with unresolved D. This CDR3 region has 13 residues. Germline CDR1 and CDR2: SNHLY and FYNNEI. V was pared by 4 bases and J by 0 bases, with 6 bases between. CDR3 bases: TGTGCCAGCAGTGTGTACATGAACACTGAAGCTTTCTTT. Protein: CASSVYMNTEAFF. Complete variable domain (other parts from reference TRBV2 and TRBJ1-1): EPEVTQTPSHQVTQMGQEVILRCVPISNHLYFYWYRQILGQKVEFLVSFYNNEISEKSEIFDDQFSVERPDGSNFTLKIRSTKLEDSAMYFCASSVYMNTEAFFGQGTRLTVV.